Listed below are T cell receptor beta chains from one sample, sequenced in a study of neoadjuvant anti-PD-1 for oral cavity cancer. Assay used: immunoSEQ multiplex PCR; TCRdb lists only in-frame clones, some missing. The table records just over 14,000 clones, approximately 70% of them present only once. The material was PBMCs, obtained before nivolumab (anti-PD-1) treatment. These receptors originate from a person aged 35 to 85 with oral cavity squamous cell carcinoma. The CDR3 runs from the conserved cysteine through the conserved F or W. Fields, in order: V gene, clone size, J gene, D gene, CDR3 DNA, CDR3 protein. The D gene is left open where the match is weak. Clone size, where shown, is once, few, many, or a class for clones that have expanded.

TRBV11-2	.	TRBJ2-2	TRBD1	TGTGCCAGCAGCTTAGCGGGACAGAGGGCGAACACCGGGGAGCTGTTTTTT	CASSLAGQRANTGELFF
TRBV27	.	TRBJ2-7	.	TGTGCCAGCAGTTATCGCTTTGACTCCTACGAGCAGTACTTC	CASSYRFDSYEQYF
TRBV9	.	TRBJ2-7	TRBD2	TGTGCCAGCAGCCCTAGCGGGAGCTCCTACGAGCAGTACTTC	CASSPSGSSYEQYF
TRBV5-4	.	TRBJ1-5	.	TGTGCCAGCAGCCGGGACGGGTTAAATCAGCCCCAGCATTTT	CASSRDGLNQPQHF
TRBV6-5	.	TRBJ1-1	.	TGTGCCAGCACCGCCCGAGGGGGGACTGAAGCTTTCTTT	CASTARGGTEAFF
TRBV5-1	.	TRBJ2-3	.	TGCGCCACAAACCTGGTTGCAGGGGGGCTCACAGATACGCAGTATTTT	CATNLVAGGLTDTQYF
TRBV30	few	TRBJ1-1	TRBD1	TGTGCCTGGAGTGTACAATTCGGGGGACAGACGAACACTGAAGCTTTCTTT	CAWSVQFGGQTNTEAFF
TRBV27	.	TRBJ2-5	.	TGTGCCAGCAGTCCGCGTGGCTACCAAGAGACCCAGTACTTC	CASSPRGYQETQYF
TRBV14	.	TRBJ1-3	.	TGTGCCAGCAGCCCGCAGACAGGTACCTCTGGAAACACCATATATTTT	CASSPQTGTSGNTIYF
TRBV6-4	.	TRBJ2-2	TRBD1	TGTGCCAGCAGTGATGGGACAGGGAACACCGGGGAGCTGTTTTTT	CASSDGTGNTGELFF
TRBV2	.	TRBJ1-5	.	TGTGCCAGCAGTGGGGACGGAGGTAACAATCAGCCCCAGCATTTT	CASSGDGGNNQPQHF
TRBV7-2	once	TRBJ2-5	.	TGTGCCAGCAGCCCACAGAGGGGGGCCCTAGAGACCCAGTACTTC	CASSPQRGALETQYF
TRBV5-4	.	TRBJ1-2	TRBD1	TGTGCCAGCAGCACTGACAGGGGGCGGGATGGCTACACCTTC	CASSTDRGRDGYTF
TRBV6-5	.	TRBJ1-3	.	TGTGCCAGCAGACAAACAGGGTCGGACACCATATATTTT	CASRQTGSDTIYF
TRBV6-6	.	TRBJ1-3	.	TGTGCCAGCAGTAAGGACGTGGCTGGAAACACCATATATTTT	CASSKDVAGNTIYF
TRBV5-5	.	TRBJ2-7	.	TGTGCCAGCAGCTTGGAGTATGAGGTCACCTACGAGCAGTACTTC	CASSLEYEVTYEQYF
TRBV6-1	.	TRBJ2-5	.	TGTGCCAGCAGTGAACCGCGACAGGGACTGGTAGAGACCCAGTACTTC	CASSEPRQGLVETQYF
TRBV5-1	.	TRBJ1-2	.	TGCGCCAGCAGACTCCAAGAGAACTATGGCTACACCTTC	CASRLQENYGYTF
TRBV6-1	.	TRBJ2-1	TRBD1	TGTGCCAGCAGTGAAGTCGGATATACAGGGGGCTCTGATGAGCAGTTCTTC	CASSEVGYTGGSDEQFF
TRBV11-1	.	TRBJ1-2	TRBD1	TGTGCCAGCAGCAACCGGCGGACAGGGGCTGAACACACCTTC	CASSNRRTGAEHTF
TRBV7-2	.	TRBJ2-7	TRBD2	TGTGCCAGCAAGACAAGCGGGAGCTCCTACGAGCAGTACTTC	CASKTSGSSYEQYF
TRBV10-1	once	TRBJ2-1	.	TGCGCCAGCATATACCACGGTCCCTACAATGAGCAGTTCTTC	CASIYHGPYNEQFF
TRBV13	few	TRBJ2-7	.	TGTGCCAGCAGCTTAGCACCCGACAATTACGAGCAGTACTTC	CASSLAPDNYEQYF
TRBV30	.	TRBJ1-2	.	TGTGCCTGGAGTGTACTGACAGGCCGGTTCTTGGGCTACACCTTC	CAWSVLTGRFLGYTF
TRBV4-1	.	TRBJ2-7	TRBD1	TGCGCCAGCAGCCTCGGGACAGGGATCTACGAGCAGTACTTC	CASSLGTGIYEQYF